The 26 T cell receptor beta chains below were found in one sample sequenced in a study of blood T cell repertoires in COVID-19. Only in-frame clones appear in the TCRdb table, and some are missing; sequencing was by immunoSEQ multiplex PCR. The data contain about 110,000 clones, approximately 70% of them singletons. Material: peripheral blood. The receptor source for this set is a woman aged 55-69 years with acute or convalescent COVID-19.

The chain joins TRBV4-2 to TRBJ1-2; TRBD1 agrees at 12 bases. The CDR3 loop spans 16 amino acids. The germline CDR1 and CDR2 sequences are LGHNA and YNFKEQ. V lost 3 bases, J lost 2 bases, and 4 bases stayed unmatched. CDR3 protein: CASSQGQGAANYGYTF. The DNA of the CDR3 is TGTGCCAGCAGCCAGGGACAGGGGGCCGCAAACTATGGCTACACCTTC.

The rearrangement uses TRBV18 and TRBJ2-7, with D possibly matching TRBD2 (6 bases). Trimming cost V 0 bases and J 5 bases, with 11 bases left between them. The CDR3 spans 14 residues. The germline V gene encodes CDR1 KGHSH and CDR2 LQKENI. The CDR3 DNA reads as TGTGCCAGCTCACCACCGGGGAGGTCCCACGAGCAGTACTTC. It encodes CASSPPGRSHEQYF.

This clone was seen a single time. V gene TRBV24-1 combines with J gene TRBJ2-1, with 11 bases identical to TRBD2. Looked up from germline, CDR1 is KGHDR and CDR2 is SFDVKD. This CDR3 is built from 18 residues. Unmatched junction bases numbered 8, after V lost 4 bases and J lost 1 base. The CDR3 nucleotides are TGTGCCACCAGTGACCACTTAGGACTAGCGGGTTCCTACAATGAGCAGTTCTTC. Its translation is CATSDHLGLAGSYNEQFF.

The chain links TRBV5-1 to TRBJ1-4, with D possibly matching TRBD1 (5 bases). Germline CDR1 reads SGHRS; CDR2 reads YFSETQ. Trimming took off 1 base at V and 0 bases at J, with 10 bases between the two ends. CDR3 length: 16 amino acids. The CDR3 nucleotides are TGCGCCAGCAGCTTGTATACAGGAGCAACTAATGAAAAACTGTTTTTT. Encoded protein: CASSLYTGATNEKLFF.

This chain uses TRBV7-9 with TRBJ1-3; tentatively, D is TRBD1 (5 bases). The CDR3 is 15 amino acids. With 6 bases removed from V and 0 bases from J, the gap between germline ends came to 12 bases. Germline loops: CDR1 SEHNR, CDR2 FQNEAQ (reference sequence). The chain's CDR3 is CASRDTLSSGNTIYF. DNA of the CDR3: TGTGCCAGCAGGGACACTTTAAGCTCTGGAAACACCATATATTTT.

The rearrangement links TRBV11-2 to TRBJ1-2; 9 bases line up with TRBD1. Per the germline V gene, CDR1 is SGHAT and CDR2 is FQNNGV. V trimming: 1 base; J trimming: 6 bases; junction bases outside the gene matches: 15. The CDR3 contains 18 residues. CDR3 sequence: CASSLGVGTGLRKDGYTF. The CDR3 bases are TGTGCCAGCAGCTTAGGCGTCGGGACAGGGCTACGGAAGGATGGCTACACCTTC.

The chain links TRBV19 to TRBJ1-1; tentatively, D is TRBD1 (6 bases). The germline V and J ends were trimmed by 6 bases and 7 bases, with 24 bases remaining between them. Germline lookup yields CDR1 LNHDA and CDR2 SQIVND (reference sequence). The CDR3 runs 16 residues. This CDR3 reads CASRGRAQGLGDEAFF. As DNA, the CDR3 is TGTGCCAGTAGGGGGAGGGCACAGGGACTAGGGGATGAAGCTTTCTTT.

This chain connects TRBV4-2 to TRBJ1-1; D unresolved. Germline loops: CDR1 LGHNA, CDR2 YNFKEQ. V was pared by 0 bases and J by 1 base, with 9 bases between. CDR3 length equals 15 residues. The CDR3 reads CASSQDTAANTEAFF. CDR3 nucleotide sequence: TGTGCCAGCAGCCAAGATACAGCCGCGAACACTGAAGCTTTCTTT.

The CDR3: CASSFSRGSRLFF. The DNA of the CDR3 is TGTGCCAGCAGTTTTTCTCGGGGGTCGAGACTGTTTTTT. J is TRBJ1-4 and V is TRBV12-3 or TRBV12-4; D may be TRBD1 (5 bases). V shed 3 bases and J shed 13 bases, with 15 bases lying between them. CDR3 size: 13 residues.

The CDR3 here is CASSGLAGTDTQYF. CDR3 nucleotides: TGTGCCAGCAGCGGACTAGCGGGCACAGATACGCAGTATTTT. This chain links TRBV9 with TRBJ2-3, with 9 bases that match TRBD2. Losses at the gene ends were 3 bases for V and 1 base for J; bases not matched to a gene: 0. The CDR3 totals 14 residues. The germline V gene has CDR1 SGDLS and CDR2 YYNGEE. The full variable domain, in which reference TRBV9 and TRBJ2-3 provide the parts outside the CDR3, is DSGVTQTPKHLITATGQRVTLRCSPRSGDLSVYWYQQSLDQGLQFLIQYYNGEERAKGNILERFSAQQFPDLHSELNLSSLELGDSALYFCASSGLAGTDTQYFGPGTRLTVL.

J is TRBJ1-2 and V is TRBV5-5; 7 nucleotides align to TRBD1. V trimming: 0 bases; J trimming: 1 base; junction bases outside the gene matches: 9. CDR1 and CDR2 from the germline V gene are SGHKS and YYEKEE (reference sequence). The length of the CDR3 is 17 residues. The CDR3 region has the DNA TGTGCCAGCAGCTTGGGCCCTACAGGGGCGATTAACTATGGCTACACCTTC. This codes for CASSLGPTGAINYGYTF.

The CDR3 region is CSVRLAGGPPFF. Here the CDR3 DNA reads TGCAGCGTCCGACTAGCGGGGGGGCCCCCGTTCTTC. The rearrangement joins TRBV29-1 to TRBJ2-1; TRBD2 matches 14 bases. V shed 6 bases, J shed 15 bases, and the junction held 7 bases outside the gene matches. From germline, CDR1 is SQVTM and CDR2 ANQGSEA. This CDR3 contains 12 residues.

This clone was seen once. J is TRBJ1-1 and V is TRBV5-5; the match to TRBD1 covers 7 bases. Germline CDR1 SGHKS, CDR2 YYEKEE (reference sequence). Losses at the gene ends were 0 bases for V and 1 base for J; bases not matched to a gene: 3. The CDR3 spans 15 residues. CDR3 amino acids: CASSLAGTENTEAFF. CDR3 nucleotides: TGTGCCAGCAGCTTGGCCGGGACAGAGAACACTGAAGCTTTCTTT. Supplemented by reference TRBV5-5 and TRBJ1-1, the full variable domain reads DAGVTQSPTHLIKTRGQQVTLRCSPISGHKSVSWYQQVLGQGPQFIFQYYEKEERGRGNFPDRFSARQFPNYSSELNVNALLLGDSALYLCASSLAGTENTEAFFGQGTRLTVV.

This clone was seen more than once but under ten times. The CDR3 loop is CASSQDWSYNEQFF. In nucleotides, the CDR3 is TGCGCCAGCAGCCAAGATTGGAGCTACAATGAGCAGTTCTTC. The chain couples TRBV4-1 to TRBJ2-1; D gene ambiguous. With 0 bases removed from V and 3 bases from J, the gap between germline ends came to 6 bases. The CDR3 is 14 residues long. Germline V gene data show CDR1 as MGHRA and CDR2 as YSYEKL.

The chain recombines TRBV28 with TRBJ1-1, with TRBD1 as a possible D gene (6 bases). The CDR3 has 13 amino acids. Germline V CDR1 and CDR2: MDHEN, SYDVKM. The V gene lost 9 bases and the J gene lost 0 bases, with 11 bases spanning the gap. CDR3 in amino acids: CASEQGMNTEAFF. The CDR3, as DNA: TGTGCCAGTGAACAGGGAATGAACACTGAAGCTTTCTTT.

Only one count was recorded for this clone. The chain links TRBV3-1 (or the pseudogene TRBV3-2) to TRBJ2-1, with 9 bases that match TRBD2. Germline trimming cut 2 bases from V and 0 bases from J; bases unmatched to any gene: 2. CDR1 is LGHDT, CDR2 YNNKEL, per germline (reference sequence). There are 16 residues in the CDR3. The chain's CDR3 is CASSQLAGSSYNEQFF. DNA for the CDR3: TGTGCCAGCAGCCAACTAGCGGGGAGCTCCTACAATGAGCAGTTCTTC.

J is TRBJ2-3 and V is TRBV6-5; TRBD2 matches 10 bases. The CDR3 consists of 15 residues. Trimming at V came to 6 bases and at J to 4 bases, leaving 7 bases not matched to a gene. The germline V gene encodes CDR1 MNHEY and CDR2 SVGAGI. CDR3 sequence reads: CASSHSGGASDTQYF. DNA of the CDR3: TGTGCCAGCAGCCACAGCGGGGGGGCCTCAGATACGCAGTATTTT.

This chain uses TRBV3-1 (or the pseudogene TRBV3-2) with TRBJ1-2; tentative D call: TRBD1 (5 bases). V dropped 7 bases and J dropped 10 bases, with 16 bases sitting between them. The CDR3 consists of 12 residues. Germline CDR1 LGHDT, CDR2 YNNKEL (reference sequence). CDR3 region: CASTSGVTDYTF. CDR3 DNA: TGTGCCAGCACCTCGGGGGTCACGGACTACACCTTC.

V and J are TRBV10-2 and TRBJ1-5; tentatively, D is TRBD1 (5 bases). This CDR3 is built from 15 residues. Trimming removed 2 bases at V and 4 bases at J, with 12 bases between. CDR1 is WSHSY and CDR2 is SAAADI in the germline V gene. The CDR3 is CASSEPDRRNQPQHF. CDR3 coding DNA: TGCGCCAGCAGTGAGCCCGACAGAAGAAATCAGCCCCAGCATTTT.

This clone was seen more than once but under ten times. This chain connects TRBV28 to TRBJ1-1; TRBD1 aligns across 12 bases. The CDR3 has 14 amino acids. J was trimmed by 2 bases and V by 6 bases; bases with no gene match: 1. Germline CDR1 and CDR2: MDHEN and SYDVKM. The CDR3 bases are TGTGCCAGCAGGGGACAGGGGGCAAACACTGAAGCTTTCTTT. It codes for CASRGQGANTEAFF.

This clone was counted once. The chain carries TRBV4-2 and TRBJ2-5, with TRBD2 identical over 7 bases. Germline V CDR1 and CDR2: LGHNA, YNFKEQ. V lost 0 bases to trimming and J lost 5 bases; unmatched junction nucleotides: 6. The CDR3 covers 15 residues. CDR3 in DNA: TGTGCCAGCAGCCAAGATCGACTAGCCGTGGAGACCCAGTACTTC. It yields the protein CASSQDRLAVETQYF.

The chain joins TRBV13 to TRBJ2-3; D perhaps matches TRBD1 (5 bases). CDR1 and CDR2 (germline): PRHDT, FYEKMQ (reference sequence). Trimming took 2 bases from V and 6 from J, leaving 9 bases between them. The length of the CDR3 is 13 residues. The CDR3: CASSLRGRDTQYF. For the CDR3, the DNA is TGTGCCAGCAGCTTAAGGGGTCGGGATACGCAGTATTTT.

The chain is built from TRBV2 and TRBJ1-6; possibly TRBD1 for D (6 bases). Germline assignment: CDR1 SNHLY and CDR2 FYNNEI. The CDR3 extends over 14 amino acids. V lost 10 bases and J lost 6, with 16 bases in between. CDR3 bases: TGTGCCACTCGTCCGGCAGGGGTTAATTCACCCCTCCACTTT. Protein product: CATRPAGVNSPLHF.

The gene calls are TRBV6-2 or TRBV6-3 and TRBJ2-1, with 7 bases matching TRBD1. Germline CDR1 MNHEY, CDR2 SVGEGT. This CDR3 has 17 residues. V shed 2 bases, J shed 3 bases, and the junction held 10 bases outside the gene matches. In nucleotides, the CDR3 is TGTGCCAGCAGTTACAACCGTTTGCCAGGGGGCTACAATGAGCAGTTCTTC. It yields the protein CASSYNRLPGGYNEQFF.

V and J are TRBV28 and TRBJ1-3; D call uncertain. Deletions cut 9 bases from V and 0 bases from J, with 9 bases between. Germline V gene data show CDR1 as MDHEN and CDR2 as SYDVKM. The CDR3 contains 13 residues. DNA of the CDR3: TGTGCCAGTATACTGAACTCTGGAAACACCATATATTTT. Its protein product is CASILNSGNTIYF.

V gene TRBV9 combines with J gene TRBJ1-1; D is uncertain. Germline V CDR1 and CDR2: SGDLS, YYNGEE. V was clipped by 2 bases and J by 7 bases, with 12 bases between them. The CDR3 extends over 13 amino acids. The CDR3 nucleotides are TGTGCCAGCAGCGTCGGGGTGGGGTATGAAGCTTTCTTT. Its protein is CASSVGVGYEAFF.